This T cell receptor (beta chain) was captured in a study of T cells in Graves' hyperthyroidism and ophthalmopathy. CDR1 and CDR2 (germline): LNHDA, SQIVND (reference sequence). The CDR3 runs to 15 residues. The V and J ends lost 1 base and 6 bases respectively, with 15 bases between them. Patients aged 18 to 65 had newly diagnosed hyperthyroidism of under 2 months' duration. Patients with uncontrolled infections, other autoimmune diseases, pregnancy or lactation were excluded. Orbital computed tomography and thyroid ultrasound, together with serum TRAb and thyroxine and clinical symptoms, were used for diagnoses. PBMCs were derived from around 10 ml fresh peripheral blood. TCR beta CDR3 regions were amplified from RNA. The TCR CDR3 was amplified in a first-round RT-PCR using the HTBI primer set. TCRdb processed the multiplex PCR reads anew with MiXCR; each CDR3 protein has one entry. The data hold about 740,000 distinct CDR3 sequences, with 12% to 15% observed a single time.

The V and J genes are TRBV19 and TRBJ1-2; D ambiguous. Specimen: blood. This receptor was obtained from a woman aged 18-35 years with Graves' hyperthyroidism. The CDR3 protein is CASSIARWVRDGYTF. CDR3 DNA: TGTGCCAGTAGTATAGCCAGATGGGTACGGGATGGCTACACCTTC.